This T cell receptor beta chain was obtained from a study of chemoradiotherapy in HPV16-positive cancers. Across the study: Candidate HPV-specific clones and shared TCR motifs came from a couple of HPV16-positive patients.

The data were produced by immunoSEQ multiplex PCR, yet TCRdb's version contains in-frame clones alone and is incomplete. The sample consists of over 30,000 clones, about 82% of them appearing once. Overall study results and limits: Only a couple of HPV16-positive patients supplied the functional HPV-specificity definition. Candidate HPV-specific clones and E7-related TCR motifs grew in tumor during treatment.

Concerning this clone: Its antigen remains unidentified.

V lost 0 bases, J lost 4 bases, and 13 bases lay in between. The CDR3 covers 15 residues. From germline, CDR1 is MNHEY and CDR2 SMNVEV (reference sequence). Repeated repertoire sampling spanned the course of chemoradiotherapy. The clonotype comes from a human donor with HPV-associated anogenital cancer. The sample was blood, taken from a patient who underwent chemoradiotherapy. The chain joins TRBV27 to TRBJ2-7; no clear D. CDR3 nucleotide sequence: TGTGCCAGCAGTTTATCGACTCTCTATCGTTACGAGCAGTACTTC. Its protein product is CASSLSTLYRYEQYF.